Given below is one T cell receptor beta chain in context. Its antigen is unidentified. The length of the CDR3 is 16 residues. Trimming cost V 3 bases and J 0 bases, with 13 bases left between them. TCRdb re-called the bulk RNA-seq reads with MiXCR, one entry per CDR3 protein. The sample holds some 3,400 distinct CDR3 sequences, nearly 80% seen once. Sorting for CD4+ CD45RA- CD25- cells yielded memory conventional CD4 T cells. These data come from a study of draining lymph node invasion in breast cancer. Study overall: Nodal metastasis was confirmed by EpCAM/CD45 flow cytometry.

Findings and caveats of the study: The site of Treg conversion and converted Treg recirculation are undetermined.

V and J are TRBV12-3 or TRBV12-4 and TRBJ2-3; D perhaps matches TRBD1 (6 bases). This TCR was sampled from a female donor with luminal breast cancer. The specimen was sorted memory CD4+ effector T cells from a lymph node. CDR3 DNA sequence: TGTGCCAGCAGTTTTGATCTCCAGGGGAGCACAGATACGCAGTATTTT. Its protein product is CASSFDLQGSTDTQYF.